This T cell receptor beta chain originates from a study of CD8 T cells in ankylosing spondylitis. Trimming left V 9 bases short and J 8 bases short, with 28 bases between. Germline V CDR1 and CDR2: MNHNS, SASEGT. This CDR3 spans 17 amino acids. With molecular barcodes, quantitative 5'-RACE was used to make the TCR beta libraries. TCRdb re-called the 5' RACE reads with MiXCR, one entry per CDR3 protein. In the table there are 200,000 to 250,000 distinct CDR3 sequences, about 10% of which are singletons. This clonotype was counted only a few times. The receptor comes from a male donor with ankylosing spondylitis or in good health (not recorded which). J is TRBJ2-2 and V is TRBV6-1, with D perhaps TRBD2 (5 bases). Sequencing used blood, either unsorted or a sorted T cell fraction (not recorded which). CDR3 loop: CASQGMASSPREGELFF. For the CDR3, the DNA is TGTGCCAGTCAAGGGATGGCTAGCTCCCCAAGGGAGGGGGAGCTGTTTTTT.